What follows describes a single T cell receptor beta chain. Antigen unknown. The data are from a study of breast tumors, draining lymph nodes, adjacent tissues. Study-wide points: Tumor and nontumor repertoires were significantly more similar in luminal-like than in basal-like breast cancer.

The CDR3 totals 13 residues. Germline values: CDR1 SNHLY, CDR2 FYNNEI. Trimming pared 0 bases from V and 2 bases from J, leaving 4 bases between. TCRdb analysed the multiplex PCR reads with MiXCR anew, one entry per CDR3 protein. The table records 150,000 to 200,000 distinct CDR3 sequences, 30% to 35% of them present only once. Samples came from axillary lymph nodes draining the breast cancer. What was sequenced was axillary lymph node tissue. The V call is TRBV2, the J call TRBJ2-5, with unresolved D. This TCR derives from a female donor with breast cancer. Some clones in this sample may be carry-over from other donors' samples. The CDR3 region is CASSEAGQETQYF. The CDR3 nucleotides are TGTGCCAGCAGTGAAGCGGGTCAAGAGACCCAGTACTTC.